These 10 T cell receptor beta chains originate from one sample sequenced in a study of memory CD4+ T cells and cytomegalovirus serostatus. The sort gate was single viable CD3+CD4+CD8-CD45RO+ cells for memory CD4+ T cells. Assay: immunoSEQ multiplex PCR; the TCRdb copy retains only in-frame clones and omits some. The data hold about 54,000 clones, with roughly four fifths observed a single time. The sequenced sample was memory CD4+ T cells from blood. These receptors were taken from an adult in good health and CMV-seronegative.

This chain connects TRBV2 to TRBJ2-3; D remains unclear. The germline gives CDR1 SNHLY, CDR2 FYNNEI. Deletions cut 8 bases from V and 0 bases from J, with 12 bases between. This CDR3 spans 14 amino acids. The CDR3 protein is CASGNPSSTDTQYF. The CDR3, as DNA: TGTGCCAGCGGTAATCCGTCGAGCACAGATACGCAGTATTTT. The entire variable domain, with the rest obtained from reference TRBV2 and TRBJ2-3, is as follows: EPEVTQTPSHQVTQMGQEVILRCVPISNHLYFYWYRQILGQKVEFLVSFYNNEISEKSEIFDDQFSVERPDGSNFTLKIRSTKLEDSAMYFCASGNPSSTDTQYFGPGTRLTVL.

The count of this clone is one. This sequence joins TRBV4-1 and TRBJ2-1, with D perhaps matching TRBD1 (6 bases). Trimming took 4 bases from V and 10 from J, leaving 23 bases between them. The CDR3 is 16 amino acids. From germline, CDR1 is MGHRA and CDR2 YSYEKL. The CDR3 sequence is CASSRDSGTYFREQFF. The CDR3 DNA reads as TGCGCCAGCAGCCGAGATTCCGGGACATATTTTCGGGAGCAGTTCTTC.

J is TRBJ1-4 and V is TRBV5-4, with TRBD1 matching over 7 bases. CDR3 size: 13 residues. J was trimmed by 7 bases and V by 10 bases; bases with no gene match: 10. Germline CDR1 is SGHNT and CDR2 is YYREEE (reference sequence). In nucleotides, the CDR3 is TGTGCCGTCAGTGGGACAGTAGGTGAAAAACTGTTTTTT. It is translated as CAVSGTVGEKLFF.

In nucleotides, the CDR3 is TGTGCCAGCAGCCCCGGAAGCTCGGACGAGCAGTACTTC. Protein product: CASSPGSSDEQYF. This rearrangement joins TRBV7-2 to TRBJ2-7; no firm D call. This CDR3 is 13 amino acids long. V was clipped by 5 bases and J by 5 bases, with 13 bases between them. Germline-derived CDR1 and CDR2 are SGHTA and FQGNSA.

This clone showed up just once. The chain is built from TRBV28 and TRBJ2-5, with 7 nucleotides matching TRBD2. CDR1 is MDHEN, CDR2 SYDVKM, per germline. The CDR3 contains 14 residues. The junction had 4 bases not matched to a gene; V was cut back by 3 bases and J by 3 bases. As DNA, the CDR3 is TGTGCCAGCAGTTTGGTGGGGAGGGAAGAGACCCAGTACTTC. Encoded protein: CASSLVGREETQYF.

This clone has only a few counts. This chain joins TRBV2 and TRBJ1-5, with a tentative D call TRBD1 (6 bases). Trimming removed 6 bases at V and 3 bases at J, with 18 bases between. Germline lookup yields CDR1 SNHLY and CDR2 FYNNEI. This CDR3 region has 16 residues. In DNA form, the CDR3 reads TGTGCCAGCAGCGGGTGGAAAGGACAGCTCAATCAGCCCCAGCATTTT. It specifies CASSGWKGQLNQPQHF. The whole variable domain, remainder taken from reference TRBV2 and TRBJ1-5, is EPEVTQTPSHQVTQMGQEVILRCVPISNHLYFYWYRQILGQKVEFLVSFYNNEISEKSEIFDDQFSVERPDGSNFTLKIRSTKLEDSAMYFCASSGWKGQLNQPQHFGDGTRLSIL.

The chain joins TRBV7-2 to TRBJ1-1; D call uncertain. Trimming took off 5 bases at V and 4 bases at J, with 11 bases between the two ends. Germline V gene data show CDR1 as SGHTA and CDR2 as FQGNSA. The CDR3 is made up of 13 amino acids. CDR3 coding DNA: TGTGCCAGCAGCACCTTACAGTCCACTGAAGCTTTCTTT. It specifies CASSTLQSTEAFF.

This chain links TRBV7-2 with TRBJ1-2, with a possible D match to TRBD1 (6 bases). The germline V gene encodes CDR1 SGHTA and CDR2 FQGNSA. With 2 bases removed from V and 6 bases from J, the gap between germline ends came to 19 bases. The CDR3 has 16 residues. The CDR3 DNA sequence: TGTGCCAGCAGCTTATTTGGGGTAGGGGGTAGAGATGGCTACACCTTC. Amino acids: CASSLFGVGGRDGYTF.

V gene TRBV7-9 combines with J gene TRBJ2-2; a possible D gene is TRBD1 (6 bases). CDR1 is SEHNR and CDR2 is FQNEAQ in the germline V gene (reference sequence). The CDR3 runs to 12 residues. The germline V and J ends were trimmed by 5 bases and 7 bases, with 8 bases remaining between them. In DNA, the CDR3 is TGTGCCAGCAGCATGGACAGCGGGGAGCTGTTTTTT. As protein: CASSMDSGELFF. Using reference TRBV7-9 and TRBJ2-2 for the parts outside the CDR3, the full variable domain is DTGVSQNPRHKITKRGQNVTFRCDPISEHNRLYWYRQTLGQGPEFLTYFQNEAQLEKSRLLSDRFSAERPKGSFSTLEIQRTEQGDSAMYLCASSMDSGELFFGEGSRLTVL.

This clone was counted between two and nine times. At the DNA level, this CDR3 is encoded by other sequences in the same sample as well. V is TRBV5-1 and J is TRBJ2-7; D unclear. The germline CDR1 and CDR2 sequences are SGHRS and YFSETQ. Trimming took off 0 bases at V and 2 bases at J, with 9 bases between the two ends. This CDR3 region has 14 residues. CDR3 amino acids: CASSLVVAPYEQYF. The DNA for the CDR3 is TGCGCCAGCAGCTTGGTCGTAGCCCCCTACGAGCAGTACTTC.